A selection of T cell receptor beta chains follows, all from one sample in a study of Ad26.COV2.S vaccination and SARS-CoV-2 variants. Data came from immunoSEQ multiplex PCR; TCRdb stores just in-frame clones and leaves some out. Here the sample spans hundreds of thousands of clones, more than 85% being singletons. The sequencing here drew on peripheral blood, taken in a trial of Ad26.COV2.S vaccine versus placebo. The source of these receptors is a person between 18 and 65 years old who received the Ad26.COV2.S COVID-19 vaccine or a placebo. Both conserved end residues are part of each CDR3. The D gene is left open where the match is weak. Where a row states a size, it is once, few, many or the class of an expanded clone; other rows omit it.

DNA: TGTGCCAGCAGCCCGGACACAACCAATCAGCCCCAGCATTTT
CDR3: CASSPDTTNQPQHF
size: once
V: TRBV7-9
D: -
J: TRBJ1-5

DNA: TGTGCCAGCAGTACGGGGGCGCTCGGTAATGAAAAACTGTTTTTT
CDR3: CASSTGALGNEKLFF
size: few
V: TRBV9
D: -
J: TRBJ1-4

DNA: TGTGCCAGCAGCCCTAGCCGCCTCCGGGCGAACTATGGCTACACCTTC
CDR3: CASSPSRLRANYGYTF
size: -
V: TRBV7-8
D: -
J: TRBJ1-2

DNA: TGTGCCAGCAGTACGTTTGGGGACACCATATATTTT
CDR3: CASSTFGDTIYF
size: few
V: TRBV6-5
D: -
J: TRBJ1-3

DNA: TGTGCCAGTAGTCGGACAGGGGGCGCGAACACTGAAGCTTTCTTT
CDR3: CASSRTGGANTEAFF
size: -
V: TRBV19
D: TRBD1
J: TRBJ1-1

DNA: TGTGCCACCAGCTTGTCGCGGTCGAGCTCCTACGAGCAGTACTTC
CDR3: CATSLSRSSSYEQYF
size: -
V: TRBV15
D: -
J: TRBJ2-7

DNA: TGTGCCAGCATGCCAGGGGGCTCCTACGAGCAGTACTTC
CDR3: CASMPGGSYEQYF
size: -
V: TRBV28
D: TRBD1
J: TRBJ2-7

DNA: TGTGCCAGCAGTGAGGTCGGACAGCCAAACAATGAGCAGTTCTTC
CDR3: CASSEVGQPNNEQFF
size: -
V: TRBV2
D: -
J: TRBJ2-1

DNA: TGTGCCTGGAGTGTAGTAGGGGACTACGAGCAGTACTTC
CDR3: CAWSVVGDYEQYF
size: -
V: TRBV30
D: -
J: TRBJ2-7

DNA: TGCGCCAGCAGCTTGCTGGTTAGCGGGATGAGAGAGCAGTACTTC
CDR3: CASSLLVSGMREQYF
size: once
V: TRBV5-1
D: TRBD2
J: TRBJ2-7

DNA: TGTGCCAGCAGTCCGCACCTAGGAGCGGGGGACTCCTACGAGCAGTACTTC
CDR3: CASSPHLGAGDSYEQYF
size: few
V: TRBV28
D: TRBD2
J: TRBJ2-7

DNA: TGCGCCAGCAGCCAAGGGGACAGGGGGCAGCCGAACACTGAAGCTTTCTTT
CDR3: CASSQGDRGQPNTEAFF
size: -
V: TRBV4-1
D: TRBD1
J: TRBJ1-1

DNA: TGTGCCAGCAGATCCTACAACTTAGCGGGAGAACGGACCGGGGAGCTGTTTTTT
CDR3: CASRSYNLAGERTGELFF
size: -
V: TRBV13
D: TRBD2
J: TRBJ2-2

DNA: TGTGCCAGCAGCCAACGCTACAATGAGCAGTTCTTC
CDR3: CASSQRYNEQFF
size: few
V: TRBV7-8
D: -
J: TRBJ2-1

DNA: TGTGCCAGCATACAGGGATCCTACGAGCAGTACTTC
CDR3: CASIQGSYEQYF
size: once
V: TRBV2
D: -
J: TRBJ2-7

DNA: TGCAGCGTTGAAGATGCCCGCCGGATCGAAGAGCAGTTCTTC
CDR3: CSVEDARRIEEQFF
size: -
V: TRBV29-1
D: -
J: TRBJ2-1

DNA: TGTGCCAGCAGCTTGGAGAGCAGCACCTACGAGCAGTACTTC
CDR3: CASSLESSTYEQYF
size: -
V: TRBV11-2
D: -
J: TRBJ2-7

DNA: TGTGCCAGCACCACGGGACGGAGCTCCTACAATGAGCAGTTCTTC
CDR3: CASTTGRSSYNEQFF
size: -
V: TRBV6-1
D: -
J: TRBJ2-1

DNA: TGTGCCAGCAGTTTAAGTAGGGGAGATCAGCCCCAGCATTTT
CDR3: CASSLSRGDQPQHF
size: -
V: TRBV28
D: -
J: TRBJ1-5

DNA: TGTGCCAGCAGCTGGCAGAGACAGGCGACACCGAACACTGAAGCTTTCTTT
CDR3: CASSWQRQATPNTEAFF
size: -
V: TRBV5-5
D: -
J: TRBJ1-1

DNA: TGCGCCAGCAGCTTGGAACTCAGAAACTATGGCTACACCTTC
CDR3: CASSLELRNYGYTF
size: -
V: TRBV5-1
D: -
J: TRBJ1-2

DNA: TGTGCCAGCAGCGCCCCTCCGGGACACGCAGGGGCCCAGTACTTC
CDR3: CASSAPPGHAGAQYF
size: -
V: TRBV9
D: -
J: TRBJ2-5

DNA: TGTGCCAGCAGCTTGGATAGCGGGAGGGTGTTATCCTACAATGAGCAGTTCTTC
CDR3: CASSLDSGRVLSYNEQFF
size: -
V: TRBV5-8
D: TRBD2
J: TRBJ2-1

DNA: TGTGCCAGCCGAAACTCGGGGTCGTACGAGCAGTACTTC
CDR3: CASRNSGSYEQYF
size: once
V: TRBV19
D: -
J: TRBJ2-7

DNA: TGCGCCAGCAGCCAAGATGGCCCGGATACGCAGTATTTT
CDR3: CASSQDGPDTQYF
size: -
V: TRBV4-3
D: -
J: TRBJ2-3

DNA: TGCGCCAGCAGCCAAGATACATCCTCCTATAATTCACCCCTCCACTTT
CDR3: CASSQDTSSYNSPLHF
size: few
V: TRBV4-1
D: -
J: TRBJ1-6

DNA: TGCGCCAGCAGCCAAGGAACTAGCGGGGGGGCGGGAGATACGCAGTATTTT
CDR3: CASSQGTSGGAGDTQYF
size: -
V: TRBV4-3
D: TRBD2
J: TRBJ2-3

DNA: TGTGCCAGCAGTGAAGAAATTGGGAGGGCCCCAGATACGCAGTATTTT
CDR3: CASSEEIGRAPDTQYF
size: -
V: TRBV6-1
D: TRBD2
J: TRBJ2-3

DNA: TGCGCCAGCAGCTTGGTTGTCGGGACTACAGATACGCAGTATTTT
CDR3: CASSLVVGTTDTQYF
size: -
V: TRBV5-1
D: -
J: TRBJ2-3

DNA: TGTGCCAGCAGCTTGGAGGGCGCTGAAGGGCCTAATTCACCCCTCCACTTT
CDR3: CASSLEGAEGPNSPLHF
size: -
V: TRBV5-6
D: -
J: TRBJ1-6

DNA: TGTGCCAGCAGCCCACCGGGACAGGGCTATGGCTACACCTTC
CDR3: CASSPPGQGYGYTF
size: -
V: TRBV25-1
D: TRBD1
J: TRBJ1-2

DNA: TGTGCCAGCAGTACTCTCGGACGGAATCAGCCCCAGCATTTT
CDR3: CASSTLGRNQPQHF
size: -
V: TRBV6-5
D: -
J: TRBJ1-5

DNA: TGTGCCAGCAGCTTAGCGCCGAGACAGCTCCTACCCGCTGAAAAACTGTTTTTT
CDR3: CASSLAPRQLLPAEKLFF
size: -
V: TRBV7-9
D: -
J: TRBJ1-4

DNA: TGTGCCAGCAGCTTAGTGTCCCAATTATTAGGGGACACTGAAGCTTTCTTT
CDR3: CASSLVSQLLGDTEAFF
size: -
V: TRBV7-9
D: -
J: TRBJ1-1

DNA: TGTGCCAGCATCGGAGGCTCCTACAATGAGCAGTTCTTC
CDR3: CASIGGSYNEQFF
size: -
V: TRBV7-8
D: -
J: TRBJ2-1

DNA: TGCAGCGTTGTGGGGGCAGGGGACTTAAGACGCTATGGCTACACCTTC
CDR3: CSVVGAGDLRRYGYTF
size: -
V: TRBV29-1
D: -
J: TRBJ1-2

DNA: TGTGCCAGCAGTTATCTCCATTCCAATCAGCCCCAGCATTTT
CDR3: CASSYLHSNQPQHF
size: once
V: TRBV6-2/TRBV6-3
D: -
J: TRBJ1-5